This T cell receptor (beta chain) was sequenced for a study of beta chain features in type 1 diabetes. Findings and limits, study-wide: A potential influence of HLA type upon TCRB rearrangement remained unresolved herein.

The authors reverse transcribed all of the isolated RNA, so sequencing captured expressed TCRB transcripts. The repertoire was sequenced with immunoSEQ multiplex PCR; TCRdb's copy has only in-frame clones and lacks some. The data show 150,000 to 190,000 clones, with about 8.5% seen just once and nearly 0.65% held by the top ten. In the case of this clone: The target antigen is unknown.

Researchers reported sorting CD4+ naive, central memory, regulatory and stem cell-like memory cells via CD45RO/CCR7/CD25/CD127/CD95/CD27. Trimming took 1 base from V and 9 from J; bases not matched to a gene: 15. CDR3 size: 17 residues. The germline CDR1 and CDR2 sequences are GTSNPN and SVGIG (reference sequence). This TCR came from a young man in good health. Material for sequencing was central memory CD4+ T cells from blood. The chain has TRBV30 and TRBJ2-1; TRBD2 matches 10 bases. CDR3 protein: CAWSGWASGSPIGEQFF. The DNA for the CDR3 is TGTGCCTGGAGTGGTTGGGCTAGCGGGAGCCCGATTGGTGAGCAGTTCTTC. Drawing the rest from reference TRBV30 and TRBJ2-1, the complete variable domain is SQTIHQWPATLVQPVGSPLSLECTVEGTSNPNLYWYRQAAGRGLQLLFYSVGIGQISSEVPQNLSASRPQDRQFILSSKKLLLSDSGFYLCAWSGWASGSPIGEQFFGPGTRLTVL.